Listed below are T cell receptor beta chains from one sample, sequenced in a study of vaccination effects on CD4 cells after COVID-19. Antigens of these TCRs are unknown. Libraries were prepared by immunoSEQ multiplex PCR; TCRdb keeps only in-frame clonotypes and omits some of them. The sample carries 55,000 to 70,000 clones, 76% recorded once. The sample consisted of CD4+ T cells from PBMCs cultured with HCoV-OC43 spike peptides, taken after COVID-19 vaccination. The receptors originated from a human donor who received a COVID-19 vaccine. Both conserved end residues are part of each CDR3. The order of the fields is clone size, J gene, V gene, CDR3 length, D gene, CDR3 protein, CDR3 DNA. The D gene is left open where the match is weak. Expanded clones are given a class, and other clones once, few, many or no size at all.

abundance: NA; j_gene: TRBJ1-4; v_gene: TRBV15; len: 14; d_gene: NA; CDR3aa: CATSTRATNEKLFF; CDR3nt: TGTGCCACCAGCACTCGGGCTACTAATGAAAAACTGTTTTTT
abundance: few; j_gene: TRBJ1-2; v_gene: TRBV4-1; len: 14; d_gene: NA; CDR3aa: CASSQDQGTLGYTF; CDR3nt: TGCGCCAGCAGCCAAGATCAGGGGACCCTTGGCTACACCTTC
abundance: NA; j_gene: TRBJ1-4; v_gene: TRBV25-1; len: 17; d_gene: TRBD1; CDR3aa: CASSEWTGVYTNEKLFF; CDR3nt: TGTGCCAGCAGTGAATGGACAGGGGTGTACACTAATGAAAAACTGTTTTTT
abundance: NA; j_gene: TRBJ2-1; v_gene: TRBV5-1; len: 14; d_gene: NA; CDR3aa: CASSLEQYYNEQFF; CDR3nt: TGCGCCAGCAGCTTGGAACAGTACTACAATGAGCAGTTCTTC
abundance: few; j_gene: TRBJ1-1; v_gene: TRBV4-1; len: 15; d_gene: NA; CDR3aa: CASSQVKGDGAEAFF; CDR3nt: TGCGCCAGCAGCCAAGTGAAGGGGGATGGGGCTGAAGCTTTCTTT
abundance: NA; j_gene: TRBJ1-2; v_gene: TRBV5-1; len: 15; d_gene: NA; CDR3aa: CASSLGGDTIYGYTF; CDR3nt: TGCGCCAGCAGCTTGGGTGGGGACACCATCTATGGCTACACCTTC
abundance: NA; j_gene: TRBJ2-3; v_gene: TRBV5-1; len: 15; d_gene: NA; CDR3aa: CASTPGPALLNTQYF; CDR3nt: TGCGCCAGCACCCCGGGACCCGCGCTTCTGAATACGCAGTATTTT
abundance: NA; j_gene: TRBJ2-1; v_gene: TRBV3-1/TRBV3-2; len: 16; d_gene: TRBD2; CDR3aa: CASSQVGSGGYNEQFF; CDR3nt: TGTGCCAGCAGCCAAGTCGGTAGCGGGGGGTACAATGAGCAGTTCTTC
abundance: NA; j_gene: TRBJ1-3; v_gene: TRBV27; len: 12; d_gene: NA; CDR3aa: CASSRPGNTIYF; CDR3nt: TGTGCCAGCAGCCGACCGGGAAACACCATATATTTT
abundance: NA; j_gene: TRBJ2-2; v_gene: TRBV19; len: 15; d_gene: TRBD1; CDR3aa: CASSIGGTDTGELFF; CDR3nt: TGTGCCAGTAGTATAGGAGGGACAGACACCGGGGAGCTGTTTTTT
abundance: NA; j_gene: TRBJ2-3; v_gene: TRBV2; len: 12; d_gene: NA; CDR3aa: CASTQGPDTQYF; CDR3nt: TGTGCCAGCACTCAGGGGCCAGATACGCAGTATTTT
abundance: NA; j_gene: TRBJ1-6; v_gene: TRBV7-9; len: 13; d_gene: NA; CDR3aa: CASSFGSNSPLHF; CDR3nt: TGTGCCAGCAGCTTCGGGAGTAATTCACCCCTCCACTTT
abundance: few; j_gene: TRBJ2-5; v_gene: TRBV10-2; len: 13; d_gene: TRBD1; CDR3aa: CASSQGAQKTQYF; CDR3nt: TGCGCCAGCAGTCAGGGGGCCCAGAAGACCCAGTACTTC
abundance: NA; j_gene: TRBJ2-6; v_gene: TRBV7-9; len: 14; d_gene: NA; CDR3aa: CASSRYSGANVLTF; CDR3nt: TGTGCCAGCAGCCGGTACTCTGGGGCCAACGTCCTGACTTTC
abundance: NA; j_gene: TRBJ1-2; v_gene: TRBV5-1; len: 16; d_gene: TRBD1; CDR3aa: CASSGSAGGANYGYTF; CDR3nt: TGCGCCAGCAGCGGGTCGGCAGGGGGAGCTAACTATGGCTACACCTTC
abundance: NA; j_gene: TRBJ2-5; v_gene: TRBV7-9; len: 13; d_gene: NA; CDR3aa: CASTRIGGGTQYF; CDR3nt: TGTGCCAGCACTCGGATTGGGGGCGGGACCCAGTACTTC
abundance: NA; j_gene: TRBJ1-5; v_gene: TRBV23-1; len: 15; d_gene: NA; CDR3aa: CASSHPPGGNQPQHF; CDR3nt: TGCGCCAGCAGTCACCCCCCTGGAGGCAATCAGCCCCAGCATTTT
abundance: few; j_gene: TRBJ1-1; v_gene: TRBV7-9; len: 16; d_gene: NA; CDR3aa: CASSFRSRGGDTEAFF; CDR3nt: TGTGCCAGCAGCTTTAGGAGCCGGGGAGGGGACACTGAAGCTTTCTTT
abundance: NA; j_gene: TRBJ2-3; v_gene: TRBV7-2; len: 17; d_gene: TRBD2; CDR3aa: CASSLLAGTRVADTQYF; CDR3nt: TGTGCCAGCAGCTTATTAGCGGGGACCCGCGTGGCAGATACGCAGTATTTT
abundance: NA; j_gene: TRBJ2-2; v_gene: TRBV4-1; len: 17; d_gene: NA; CDR3aa: CASSQGEVARGTGELFF; CDR3nt: TGCGCCAGCAGCCAAGGGGAGGTGGCCCGGGGCACCGGGGAGCTGTTTTTT
abundance: few; j_gene: TRBJ1-6; v_gene: TRBV6-5; len: 14; d_gene: TRBD1; CDR3aa: CASSPDRGRSPLHF; CDR3nt: TGTGCCAGCAGTCCCGACAGGGGACGTTCACCCCTCCACTTT
abundance: NA; j_gene: TRBJ1-2; v_gene: TRBV18; len: 13; d_gene: NA; CDR3aa: CASSPQGLYGYTF; CDR3nt: TGTGCCAGCTCACCACAGGGGCTCTATGGCTACACCTTC
abundance: NA; j_gene: TRBJ1-5; v_gene: TRBV29-1; len: 14; d_gene: TRBD1; CDR3aa: CSATVGQSNQPQHF; CDR3nt: TGCAGCGCCACCGTGGGACAGAGCAATCAGCCCCAGCATTTT
abundance: NA; j_gene: TRBJ2-1; v_gene: TRBV6-5; len: 15; d_gene: NA; CDR3aa: CASSYSGAGWYEQFF; CDR3nt: TGTGCCAGCAGTTACTCGGGGGCAGGGTGGTATGAGCAGTTCTTC
abundance: once; j_gene: TRBJ1-2; v_gene: TRBV7-9; len: 17; d_gene: TRBD1; CDR3aa: CASSLEYRGGRDYGYTF; CDR3nt: TGTGCCAGCAGCTTAGAGTACAGGGGAGGCAGAGACTATGGCTACACCTTC
abundance: NA; j_gene: TRBJ2-5; v_gene: TRBV2; len: 14; d_gene: TRBD1; CDR3aa: CASRHRDRGETQYF; CDR3nt: TGTGCCAGCAGGCACCGGGACAGGGGTGAGACCCAGTACTTC
abundance: NA; j_gene: TRBJ1-3; v_gene: TRBV3-1/TRBV3-2; len: 12; d_gene: NA; CDR3aa: CASSQLGNTIYF; CDR3nt: TGTGCCAGCAGCCAACTTGGAAACACCATATATTTT
abundance: NA; j_gene: TRBJ1-5; v_gene: TRBV27; len: 15; d_gene: TRBD1; CDR3aa: CASSSPDRANQPQHF; CDR3nt: TGTGCCAGCAGTTCCCCGGACAGGGCAAATCAGCCCCAGCATTTT
abundance: NA; j_gene: TRBJ2-3; v_gene: TRBV12-3/TRBV12-4; len: 13; d_gene: NA; CDR3aa: CASSLGTTDTQYF; CDR3nt: TGTGCCAGCAGTTTAGGGACAACAGATACGCAGTATTTT
abundance: once; j_gene: TRBJ1-1; v_gene: TRBV18; len: 11; d_gene: NA; CDR3aa: CASSLNTEAFF; CDR3nt: TGTGCCAGCTCGCTGAACACTGAAGCTTTCTTT
abundance: NA; j_gene: TRBJ1-4; v_gene: TRBV11-2; len: 16; d_gene: TRBD1; CDR3aa: CASSSRYRGTNEKLFF; CDR3nt: TGTGCCAGCAGCTCCCGTTACAGGGGAACTAATGAAAAACTGTTTTTT
abundance: once; j_gene: TRBJ1-2; v_gene: TRBV10-1; len: 13; d_gene: NA; CDR3aa: CASSDRRNYGYTF; CDR3nt: TGCGCCAGCAGTGACCGGAGGAACTATGGCTACACCTTC
abundance: NA; j_gene: TRBJ1-4; v_gene: TRBV6-6; len: 17; d_gene: NA; CDR3aa: CASSRGGPVAANEKLFF; CDR3nt: TGTGCCAGCAGTCGTGGGGGGCCAGTGGCTGCTAATGAAAAACTGTTTTTT
abundance: NA; j_gene: TRBJ2-3; v_gene: TRBV6-1; len: 14; d_gene: TRBD2; CDR3aa: CASSQAGSSGTQYF; CDR3nt: TGTGCCAGCAGTCAAGCGGGATCCTCTGGTACGCAGTATTTT
abundance: NA; j_gene: TRBJ2-5; v_gene: TRBV18; len: 12; d_gene: NA; CDR3aa: CASSLNGETQYF; CDR3nt: TGTGCCAGCTCACTGAATGGGGAGACCCAGTACTTC
abundance: NA; j_gene: TRBJ2-3; v_gene: TRBV12-5; len: 16; d_gene: NA; CDR3aa: CASGLDTTRSLNTQYF; CDR3nt: TGTGCTAGTGGTTTGGATACTACCCGATCATTGAATACGCAGTATTTT
abundance: once; j_gene: TRBJ2-1; v_gene: TRBV12-5; len: 18; d_gene: TRBD1; CDR3aa: CASGLALGQGLLHNEQFF; CDR3nt: TGTGCTAGTGGTTTGGCGTTGGGACAGGGTCTTCTACACAATGAGCAGTTCTTC
abundance: NA; j_gene: TRBJ1-2; v_gene: TRBV19; len: 12; d_gene: NA; CDR3aa: CASKSGTDGYTF; CDR3nt: TGTGCCAGTAAAAGCGGGACGGATGGCTACACCTTC
abundance: NA; j_gene: TRBJ2-3; v_gene: TRBV5-1; len: 14; d_gene: TRBD1; CDR3aa: CASSLGQGGDTQYF; CDR3nt: TGCGCCAGCAGCTTGGGACAGGGGGGAGATACGCAGTATTTT
abundance: few; j_gene: TRBJ1-5; v_gene: TRBV6-5; len: 15; d_gene: NA; CDR3aa: CASSPGRYSNQPQHF; CDR3nt: TGTGCCAGCAGCCCCGGACGGTATAGCAATCAGCCCCAGCATTTT
abundance: NA; j_gene: TRBJ1-5; v_gene: TRBV6-4; len: 14; d_gene: NA; CDR3aa: CASIRQDSNQPQHF; CDR3nt: TGTGCCAGCATCCGACAGGATAGCAATCAGCCCCAGCATTTT
abundance: NA; j_gene: TRBJ2-1; v_gene: TRBV7-2; len: 13; d_gene: TRBD2; CDR3aa: CASIGTRSDEQFF; CDR3nt: TGTGCCAGCATCGGGACTAGAAGTGATGAGCAGTTCTTC
abundance: once; j_gene: TRBJ1-5; v_gene: TRBV28; len: 15; d_gene: NA; CDR3aa: CASSSQGDGNQPQHF; CDR3nt: TGTGCCAGCAGTTCCCAAGGGGATGGCAATCAGCCCCAGCATTTT
abundance: NA; j_gene: TRBJ2-2; v_gene: TRBV6-5; len: 16; d_gene: NA; CDR3aa: CASSFHSPRRTGELFF; CDR3nt: TGTGCCAGCAGTTTCCATAGCCCCCGGCGCACCGGGGAGCTGTTTTTT
abundance: NA; j_gene: TRBJ1-1; v_gene: TRBV6-5; len: 15; d_gene: NA; CDR3aa: CASRLDSVENTEAFF; CDR3nt: TGTGCCAGCAGATTGGACAGCGTCGAGAACACTGAAGCTTTCTTT
abundance: NA; j_gene: TRBJ2-2; v_gene: TRBV10-1; len: 14; d_gene: TRBD1; CDR3aa: CASSRTGDTGELFF; CDR3nt: TGCGCCAGCAGCCGGACAGGGGACACCGGGGAGCTGTTTTTT
abundance: NA; j_gene: TRBJ2-5; v_gene: TRBV6-5; len: 15; d_gene: TRBD2; CDR3aa: CASSYSLAEKETQYF; CDR3nt: TGTGCCAGCAGTTACTCACTAGCGGAAAAAGAGACCCAGTACTTC
abundance: NA; j_gene: TRBJ2-1; v_gene: TRBV24-1; len: 17; d_gene: TRBD1; CDR3aa: CATSDRQGGSSMNEQFF; CDR3nt: TGTGCCACCAGTGATAGACAGGGGGGATCGAGTATGAATGAGCAGTTCTTC
abundance: NA; j_gene: TRBJ1-4; v_gene: TRBV5-1; len: 14; d_gene: TRBD1; CDR3aa: CASSYGQDGEKLFF; CDR3nt: TGCGCCAGCAGCTACGGACAGGACGGGGAAAAACTGTTTTTT
abundance: few; j_gene: TRBJ1-2; v_gene: TRBV6-2/TRBV6-3; len: 14; d_gene: TRBD1; CDR3aa: CASSPTGGRYGYTF; CDR3nt: TGTGCCAGCAGCCCGACAGGGGGCCGCTATGGCTACACCTTC
abundance: few; j_gene: TRBJ2-4; v_gene: TRBV7-2; len: 16; d_gene: NA; CDR3aa: CASSPLSSLAKNIQYF; CDR3nt: TGTGCCAGCAGCCCCCTGTCTAGCTTAGCCAAAAACATTCAGTACTTC
abundance: NA; j_gene: TRBJ1-2; v_gene: TRBV5-1; len: 14; d_gene: TRBD1; CDR3aa: CASSGGTGPYGYTF; CDR3nt: TGCGCCAGCAGCGGAGGGACAGGACCTTATGGCTACACCTTC